This T cell receptor (beta chain) was found in a study of T cell changes during pregnancy in multiple sclerosis. Generated by immunoSEQ multiplex PCR, the TCRdb table keeps only in-frame clones and is missing some. The table has approximately 130,000 clones, around 93% seen once; the top ten hold roughly 6.2%. The CDR3 length is 15 residues. CDR1 SGDLS and CDR2 YYNGEE come from the germline V gene. The V segment lost 2 bases and the J segment 4 bases; nucleotides outside the gene matches: 3. The source is a female donor with multiple sclerosis, enrolled in a pregnancy study. The sample was peripheral blood, taken before pregnancy. This rearrangement joins TRBV9 to TRBJ2-2; 9 nucleotides agree with TRBD2. The CDR3 loop reads CASSVVAGATGELFF. CDR3 in DNA: TGTGCCAGCAGCGTTGTAGCGGGGGCCACCGGGGAGCTGTTTTTT.